Following are 11 T cell receptor beta chains from one sample sequenced in a study of blood T cell repertoires in COVID-19 (dated by TCRdb to the early 2020s). Library preparation employed the immunoSEQ multiplex PCR assay. This immuneACCESS table, as held by TCRdb, lists in-frame sequences with V and J called but not all clones. Of the missing ones, under half trace to an unresolved V gene in checked studies; the others have no known cause. The sample table records some 100,000 clones; around 85% of these occur just once. Clones ranked in the top ten supply over 10% of the sample. Sample: peripheral blood. These receptors originate from a human donor in a cohort sampled during active COVID-19.

This clone was counted once. The chain is built from TRBV2 and TRBJ1-2, with D tentatively TRBD1 (5 bases). The V gene lost 8 bases and the J gene lost 0 bases, with 7 bases spanning the gap. The CDR3 is 12 residues long. Germline values: CDR1 SNHLY, CDR2 FYNNEI. CDR3 protein: CASGTSNYGYTF. In nucleotides, the CDR3 is TGTGCCAGCGGGACTTCTAACTATGGCTACACCTTC.

The chain is built from TRBV27 and TRBJ2-3; D might be TRBD1 (6 bases). Germline CDR1 MNHEY, CDR2 SMNVEV (reference sequence). Trimming took off 4 bases at V and 5 bases at J, with 13 bases between the two ends. The CDR3 spans 14 residues. CDR3 nucleotide sequence: TGTGCCAGCAGTTCTGTGGGGGCTGGAGATACGCAGTATTTT. It specifies CASSSVGAGDTQYF.

CDR3 residues: CASSFGQSRLGTEAFF. CDR3 in DNA: TGTGCCAGCAGTTTCGGACAGTCTCGTCTAGGGACTGAAGCTTTCTTT. J is TRBJ1-1 and V is TRBV27; weak D call: TRBD1 (6 bases). V was pared by 3 bases and J by 5 bases, with 19 bases between. There are 16 residues in the CDR3. Germline V gene lookup returns CDR1 MNHEY and CDR2 SMNVEV (reference sequence).

The chain employs TRBV7-2 and TRBJ1-4; TRBD1 matches 7 bases. V lost 0 bases to trimming and J lost 8 bases; unmatched junction nucleotides: 9. This CDR3 contains 16 residues. Germline loops: CDR1 SGHTA, CDR2 FQGNSA. CDR3 amino acids: CASSLARQGEGEKLFF. CDR3 bases: TGTGCCAGCAGCTTAGCGCGACAGGGAGAAGGCGAAAAACTGTTTTTT.

This clone was counted only a few times. The gene calls are TRBV11-2 and TRBJ1-2; the D is unclear. The germline V gene has CDR1 SGHAT and CDR2 FQNNGV. V lost 1 base and J 2 bases, leaving 11 bases between the germline ends. There are 15 residues in the CDR3. DNA for the CDR3: TGTGCCAGCAGCTTAGTTCAGAACCCGAACTATGGCTACACCTTC. Its translation is CASSLVQNPNYGYTF.

V is TRBV27 and J is TRBJ1-6; D perhaps matches TRBD1 (5 bases). CDR3 length: 13 amino acids. The germline V gene has CDR1 MNHEY and CDR2 SMNVEV (reference sequence). The V gene lost 3 bases and the J gene lost 7 bases, with 7 bases spanning the gap. The CDR3 sequence is CASSFQGNSPLHF. In nucleotides, the CDR3 is TGTGCCAGCAGTTTTCAGGGAAATTCACCCCTCCACTTT.

As for this clone: This CDR3 fails to terminate in the conserved phenylalanine or tryptophan, so it likely reflects a read error. The limits of the CDR3 on the DNA are not certain, so only TCRdb's listed CDR3 is given. V gene TRBV2 combines with J gene TRBJ2-3; the table names TRBD2, a call not compared with the DNA. Germline CDR1 and CDR2: SNHLY and FYNNEI. A total of 10 residues make up the CDR3, ends included. CDR3: CASSENRRVI.

The V gene is TRBV18, the J gene TRBJ2-1; D might be TRBD2 (5 bases). CDR3 length: 14 residues. CDR1 is KGHSH and CDR2 is LQKENI in the germline V gene. Deletions cut 1 base from V and 6 bases from J, with 10 bases between. CDR3 residues: CASSPRADPNEQFF. Here the CDR3 DNA reads TGTGCCAGCTCACCACGAGCGGATCCCAATGAGCAGTTCTTC. Full variable domain (remainder filled in from reference TRBV18 and TRBJ2-1): NAGVMQNPRHLVRRRGQEARLRCSPMKGHSHVYWYRQLPEEGLKFMVYLQKENIIDESGMPKERFSAEFPKEGPSILRIQQVVRGDSAAYFCASSPRADPNEQFFGPGTRLTVL.

The CDR3 DNA sequence: TGTGCCAGTAGTATTGGCAGGAACACCGGGGAGCTGTTTTTT. This encodes CASSIGRNTGELFF. This chain connects TRBV19 to TRBJ2-2; D is undetermined. The V end lost 3 bases, the J end lost 1 base, and 6 bases lay between the germline ends. The CDR3 has 14 residues. CDR1 and CDR2 (germline): LNHDA, SQIVND (reference sequence).

This clone was seen a handful of times. The rearrangement joins TRBV5-1 to TRBJ2-7; 8 nucleotides line up with TRBD1. This CDR3 is built from 12 residues. Germline V gene sequence: CDR1 SGHRS, CDR2 YFSETQ. With V trimmed by 6 bases and J by 3 bases, 2 bases remained unmatched. CDR3 protein: CASIGQGYEQYF. Here the CDR3 DNA reads TGCGCCAGCATCGGACAGGGCTACGAGCAGTACTTC.

The rearrangement joins TRBV12-5 to TRBJ1-1; D is uncertain. Germline-derived CDR1 and CDR2 are LGHNT and FRNRAP. The CDR3 has 13 amino acids. Trimming stripped 1 base from V and 6 bases from J, with 9 bases between. CDR3: CASGLEAGAEAFF. The CDR3 bases are TGTGCTAGTGGTTTGGAGGCGGGAGCTGAAGCTTTCTTT.